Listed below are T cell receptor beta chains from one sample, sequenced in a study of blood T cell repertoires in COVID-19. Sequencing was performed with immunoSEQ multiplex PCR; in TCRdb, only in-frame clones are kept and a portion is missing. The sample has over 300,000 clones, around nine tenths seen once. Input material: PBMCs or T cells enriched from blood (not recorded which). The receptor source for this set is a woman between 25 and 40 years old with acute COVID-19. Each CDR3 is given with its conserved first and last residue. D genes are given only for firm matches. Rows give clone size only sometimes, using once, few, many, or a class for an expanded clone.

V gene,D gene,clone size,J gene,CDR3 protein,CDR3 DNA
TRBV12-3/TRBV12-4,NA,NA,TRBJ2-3,CASSSPLADTQYF,TGTGCCAGCAGTTCACCGCTAGCGGATACGCAGTATTTT
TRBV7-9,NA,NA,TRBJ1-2,CASSLDRDAIGYTF,TGTGCCAGCAGCTTAGACAGGGATGCAATTGGCTACACCTTC
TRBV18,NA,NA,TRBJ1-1,CASSRGVPEAFF,TGTGCCAGCTCTCGGGGGGTTCCTGAAGCTTTCTTT
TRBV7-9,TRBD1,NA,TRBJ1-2,CASSPGTGFIYGYTF,TGTGCCAGCAGCCCAGGGACAGGGTTTATCTATGGCTACACCTTC
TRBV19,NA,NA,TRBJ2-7,CASSIRGGEQYF,TGTGCCAGTAGTATACGGGGTGGAGAGCAGTACTTC
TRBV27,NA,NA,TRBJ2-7,CASRNRDTTYEQYF,TGTGCCAGCAGAAACCGGGACACTACCTACGAGCAGTACTTC
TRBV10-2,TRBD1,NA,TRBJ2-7,CASSAGTGTYEQYF,TGCGCCAGCAGTGCCGGGACAGGGACCTACGAGCAGTACTTC
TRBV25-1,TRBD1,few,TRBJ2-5,CASSLPGQGAFGTQYF,TGTGCCAGCAGTTTACCTGGACAGGGGGCGTTTGGGACCCAGTACTTC
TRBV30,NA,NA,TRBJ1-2,CACLAQVNYGYTF,TGTGCCTGTCTAGCCCAGGTTAACTATGGCTACACCTTC
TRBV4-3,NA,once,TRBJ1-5,CASSQDRQFNQPQHF,TGCGCCAGCAGCCAAGATCGACAGTTCAATCAGCCCCAGCATTTT
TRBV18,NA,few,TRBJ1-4,CASSLGRVVSSTNEKLFF,TGTGCCAGCTCACTCGGCCGGGTCGTGAGTTCAACTAATGAAAAACTGTTTTTT
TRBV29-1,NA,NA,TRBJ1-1,CSIRGQGKNTEAFF,TGCAGCATAAGGGGCCAGGGAAAGAACACTGAAGCTTTCTTT
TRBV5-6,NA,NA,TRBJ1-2,CASSWRGAREGLYGYTF,TGTGCCAGCAGCTGGAGGGGAGCCCGGGAGGGCCTCTATGGCTACACCTTC
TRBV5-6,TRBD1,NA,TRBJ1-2,CASSFGTGGANYGYTF,TGTGCCAGCAGCTTCGGGACAGGGGGAGCTAACTATGGCTACACCTTC
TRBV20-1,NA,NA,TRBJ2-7,CSASSPGIPYEQYF,TGCAGTGCTAGTTCCCCAGGCATCCCCTACGAGCAGTACTTC
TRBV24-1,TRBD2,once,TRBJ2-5,CATSEGGRGTQYF,TGTGCCACCAGTGAGGGGGGGAGGGGGACCCAGTACTTC
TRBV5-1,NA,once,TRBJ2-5,CASSLDQGETQYF,TGCGCCAGCAGCTTGGATCAGGGGGAGACCCAGTACTTC
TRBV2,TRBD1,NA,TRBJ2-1,CASSEVGDSNEQFF,TGTGCCAGCAGTGAAGTAGGGGACAGCAATGAGCAGTTCTTC
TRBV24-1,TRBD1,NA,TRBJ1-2,CATSDPLLQGNYGYTF,TGTGCCACCAGTGACCCCCTCTTACAGGGGAACTATGGCTACACCTTC
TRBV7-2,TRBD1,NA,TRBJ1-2,CASSLAVSGTGGLRTF,TGTGCCAGCAGCTTAGCGGTCTCTGGGACAGGGGGGTTGCGGACCTTC
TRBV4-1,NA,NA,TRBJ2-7,CASSQVRGTAYEQYF,TGCGCCAGCAGCCAAGTTCGGGGGACTGCCTACGAGCAGTACTTC
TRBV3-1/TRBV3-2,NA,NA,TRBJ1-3,CASSHNQGNTIYF,TGTGCCAGCAGCCACAATCAGGGAAACACCATATATTTT
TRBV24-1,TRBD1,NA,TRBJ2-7,CATSAPGQGPEQYF,TGTGCCACCAGTGCACCGGGACAGGGGCCCGAGCAGTACTTC
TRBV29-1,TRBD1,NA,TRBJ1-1,CSVGWTGSNTEAFF,TGCAGCGTTGGATGGACAGGGAGCAACACTGAAGCTTTCTTT
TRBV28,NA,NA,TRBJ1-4,CASTSRQVGEKLFF,TGTGCCAGCACTAGCCGACAGGTTGGTGAAAAACTGTTTTTT
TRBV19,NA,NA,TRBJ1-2,CASRQENYGYTF,TGTGCCAGTAGACAAGAAAACTATGGCTACACCTTC
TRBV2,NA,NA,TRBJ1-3,CASSESDISGNTIYF,TGTGCCAGCAGTGAAAGTGACATATCTGGAAACACCATATATTTT
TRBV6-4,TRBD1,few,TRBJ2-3,CASSALTGGADTQYF,TGTGCCAGCAGTGCCTTGACAGGGGGCGCAGATACGCAGTATTTT
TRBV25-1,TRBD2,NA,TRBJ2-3,CASSELSPIAGGGDTQYF,TGTGCCAGCAGTGAACTTTCACCCATAGCGGGGGGTGGAGATACGCAGTATTTT
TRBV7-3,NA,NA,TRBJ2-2,CASSPQTGMSTGELFF,TGTGCCAGCAGCCCGCAGACAGGAATGTCCACCGGGGAGCTGTTTTTT
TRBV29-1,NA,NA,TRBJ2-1,CSVEGGYQQFF,TGCAGCGTTGAGGGGGGATATCAGCAGTTCTTC
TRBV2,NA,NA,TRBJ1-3,CASSEALLKAGLPGNTIYF,TGTGCCAGCAGTGAAGCGCTTCTTAAGGCAGGGCTGCCTGGAAACACCATATATTTT
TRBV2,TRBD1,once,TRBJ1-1,CASRGTGESEAFF,TGTGCCAGCAGGGGGACAGGGGAGAGTGAAGCTTTCTTT
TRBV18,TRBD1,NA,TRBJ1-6,CASSPETGASPLHF,TGTGCCAGCTCACCAGAGACAGGGGCTTCACCCCTCCACTTT
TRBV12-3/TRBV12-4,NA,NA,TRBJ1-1,CASSFTAEAFF,TGTGCCAGCAGTTTTACGGCTGAAGCTTTCTTT
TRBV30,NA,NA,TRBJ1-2,CAWSNLGGLYGYTF,TGTGCCTGGAGTAACTTGGGGGGGCTATATGGCTACACCTTC
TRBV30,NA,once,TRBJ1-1,CAWRAGVDGTEAFF,TGTGCCTGGAGGGCGGGGGTGGACGGCACTGAAGCTTTCTTT
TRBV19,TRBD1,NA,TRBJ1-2,CASSHRGSHGYTF,TGTGCCAGTAGCCACAGGGGATCTCATGGCTACACCTTC
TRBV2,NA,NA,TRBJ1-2,CASRDDSNYGYTF,TGTGCCAGCAGAGACGACAGTAACTATGGCTACACCTTC
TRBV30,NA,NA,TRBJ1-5,CAWIDGRGGYSNQPQHF,TGTGCCTGGATCGACGGCCGCGGCGGCTATAGCAATCAGCCCCAGCATTTT
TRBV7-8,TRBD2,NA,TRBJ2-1,CASRPRGGWDSYNEQFF,TGTGCCAGCCGCCCGAGGGGAGGGTGGGACTCCTACAATGAGCAGTTCTTC
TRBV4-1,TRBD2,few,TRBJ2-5,CASSQIGTSGDGETQYF,TGCGCCAGCAGCCAGATCGGGACTAGCGGGGATGGAGAGACCCAGTACTTC